Listed below are T cell receptor beta chains from one sample, sequenced in a study of T cells in Graves' hyperthyroidism and ophthalmopathy. In TCRdb, the multiplex PCR reads were re-called with MiXCR into one record per CDR3 protein. The repertoire consists of some 700,000 distinct CDR3 sequences, with roughly 17% occurring once and the leading ten covering 15%. Specimen: blood. The receptor set was obtained from a man in his forties or fifties with Graves' hyperthyroidism. Both conserved end residues are trimmed from each CDR3. Each record gives: J gene, clone size, V gene, CDR3 protein. Size is stated for part of the rows, as once, few or many counts, or as a class when the clone is expanded.

>TRBJ1-3|many|TRBV2
ASSGQAGNTIY
>TRBJ2-7|many|TRBV11-1
ASSLGRDRWGYEQY
>TRBJ1-2|-|TRBV6-5
ASSYSREGGYT
>TRBJ1-4|many|TRBV9
ASSSGQGAQGEKLF
>TRBJ1-3|many|TRBV30
AWKTGAGNTIY
>TRBJ2-7|-|TRBV3-1
ASSQQRGIAEQY
>TRBJ2-1|-|TRBV6-1
ASSEGFRGRDGNEQF
>TRBJ2-1|many|TRBV3-1
ATRLAGGVDEQF
>TRBJ2-3|few|TRBV30
AWSPPQGTDTQY
>TRBJ1-5|many|TRBV28
ASSLSGSHQPQH
>TRBJ2-7|many|TRBV28
ASSRTSGGLYEQY
>TRBJ2-1|-|TRBV11-2
ASSLNFQNQAFGGRFHEQF
>TRBJ2-3|few|TRBV9
ASSVSGDTDTQY
>TRBJ2-5|-|TRBV29-1
SVEETQY
>TRBJ2-3|-|TRBV13
ASSTRPTVDTQY
>TRBJ1-1|-|TRBV7-9
ASSSGPPGTNTEAF
>TRBJ1-2|-|TRBV13
ASSLGGVGSGADYGYT
>TRBJ2-7|many|TRBV27
ASSLRLAGYEQY
>TRBJ2-3|-|TRBV19
ANTAGPGPCPSTDTQY
>TRBJ2-6|few|TRBV7-9
AGSPARPGANVLT
>TRBJ2-1|-|TRBV10-3
AISATSGRRNEQF
>TRBJ2-1|many|TRBV5-6
ASSFLQGNEQF
>TRBJ1-4|-|TRBV2
ASSEAQAATNEKLF
>TRBJ1-5|many|TRBV28
ASSLWAGIVNQPQH
>TRBJ2-2|many|TRBV28
ASRTGSRTGELF
>TRBJ2-3|-|TRBV11-3
ASSLAGARTQY
>TRBJ2-2|-|TRBV10-3
AISESMTADTGELF